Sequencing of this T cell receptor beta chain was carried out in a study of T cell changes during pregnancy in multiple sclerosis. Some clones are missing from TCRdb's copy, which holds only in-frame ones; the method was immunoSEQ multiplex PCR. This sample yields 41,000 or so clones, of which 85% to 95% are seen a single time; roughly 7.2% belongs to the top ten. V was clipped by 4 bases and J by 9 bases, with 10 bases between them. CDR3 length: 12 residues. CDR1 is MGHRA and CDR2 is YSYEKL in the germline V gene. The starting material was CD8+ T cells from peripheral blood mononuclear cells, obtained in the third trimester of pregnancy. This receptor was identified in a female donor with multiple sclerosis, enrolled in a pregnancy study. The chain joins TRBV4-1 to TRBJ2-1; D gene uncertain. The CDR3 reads CASSPTGIEQFF. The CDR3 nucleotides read TGCGCCAGCAGCCCTACCGGTATTGAGCAGTTCTTC.